The entry that follows covers one T cell receptor beta chain sequence. Its antigen has not been determined. Base qualities are not at hand, and no much larger clone is one base apart. Whole blood was collected in K2EDTA tubes by collaborating institutions according to the institutions' own protocols. For TCRbeta analysis, collaborators shipped samples as frozen whole blood, isolated PBMCs, or DNA extracted from either of those sample types. The immunoSEQ Assay, a bias-controlled multiplex PCR, was used to amplify TCRbeta CDR3 regions from genomic DNA. The authors processed their data as follows. The number of nucleated cells in each sample was estimated from the amplification of reference gene primers within the assay. To quantify the absolute abundance of each unique TCRbeta CDR3 rearrangement, sequence reads were collapsed and filtered. Productive Simpson clonality was computed per sample as the square root of Simpson's diversity index over productive rearrangements. TCRdb limited this immuneACCESS table to in-frame rearrangements with V and J called. A share of clones is missing; checked studies link under half to unresolved V genes, and the rest is unexplained. The DNA was the basis for D and trimming; V, J and clone size are from that table. The sample data list around 250,000 clones, and around 82% of these were observed just once. The top ten hold 5% to 6% of the sample.

The sample is drawn from a study of blood T cell repertoires in COVID-19 (TCRdb year 2020). Turning to the overall study: The collaborator samples originated in the United States, Italy and Spain and spanned the acute and convalescent phases of COVID-19. The material from the prospective study consisted of cDNA or gDNA derived from T cells, B-cell-depleted T cells, or PBMCs. Subjects who had been exposed to COVID-19, were actively infected with it, or had recovered from it provided the deeply sampled blood TCRbeta repertoires that made up the dataset. The repertoires were made available in a free public database intended to serve as a resource for research on the immune response to SARS-CoV-2. The samples were drawn from the first 160 participants of the ongoing ImmuneRACE study and from 1,254 subjects provided by 6 global collaborators. A de-identified subject ID, COVID-19 status, age in years and sex were almost always included in the sample metadata. Where HLA class I and class II types were available, the types were taken from metadata supplied by the sample provider, not from assay-based typing.

Results and caveats for the whole study, not just this receptor: How much clinical and demographic metadata was included differed by source and by participant, and the metadata was provided uncurated.

Its CDR3 holds 15 amino acids, cysteine through phenylalanine. The DNA shown is the 45-base CDR3, in frame from base 1. The germline V gene encodes CDR1 KGHDR and CDR2 SFDVKD. V loses 4 bases, J loses 3 bases, and the germline ends lie 13 bases apart. Here the chain combines TRBV24-1 and TRBJ2-3; the D region possibly corresponds to TRBD2 (6 bases align). The sequenced sample consisted of peripheral blood. The TCR was taken from a man older than 75 with acute or convalescent COVID-19. The nucleotides read TGTGCCACCAGTGACCCCGCGGAGGGGACAGATACGCAGTATTTT. Translated, it gives CATSDPAEGTDTQYF.